This entry concerns a single T cell receptor beta chain. The table lists this clonotype with many counts. Its cognate antigen has yet to be identified. Base qualities are missing; no much larger clone stands one base away. The study was a case-control design nested within a healthcare worker cohort in London, UK, with weekly nasopharyngeal swab PCR tests and blood sampling. Healthcare workers were recruited between 23 and 31 March 2020, during the week of the UK lockdown, and were followed weekly for up to about 15 weeks. CDR1 SNHLY and CDR2 FYNNEI are derived from the germline V gene. V has 4 bases trimmed and J has 3 bases trimmed; junction bases matching no gene number 7. Reading from cysteine to phenylalanine, the CDR3 counts 15 amino acids. CDR3 DNA is the only sequence kept; it has 45 bases, read in frame from the first base. The library came from 5' RACE. This sample was sequenced with a NextSeq 500. To correct for sequencing error and PCR bias, the TCR library protocol tagged individual cDNA molecules with unique molecular identifiers. Both TCR alpha and beta chains were sequenced, and tight co-correlation was observed between alpha and beta sequence abundances in each sample. In the source study's methods: Decombinator V4 was used to annotate TCR sequences for V gene, J gene and CDR3. TCRs were defined as expanded if a significant change between any two time points was detected under a Poisson model with p below 0.0001. TCR abundances were normalised to the total number of TCRs sequenced per sample and expressed as counts per million. TRAV1-2 paired with TRAJ12, TRAJ20 or TRAJ33 defined MAIT TCRs, while TRAV10 paired with TRAJ18 defined iNKT TCRs. A search of VDJdb, accessed on 1 November 2021, was run for TCRs annotated to CMV, EBV and SARS-CoV-2, with TCRs annotated for multiple antigens excluded. TCRdb reanalyzed the raw reads on its own, using fastp at Q25 for trimming and MiXCR for clone calling, and kept in-frame beta chains. Under each unique CDR3 protein, matching rows form one entry showing the most common genes and DNA. TCRdb, rather than the study authors, made the V and J calls. Recorded for this sample are around 92,000 distinct CDR3 sequences; around 10% of them occurred a single time. Around 5.4% of the sample comes from the top ten.

This sample stems from a study of early T cells in non-severe SARS-CoV-2 infection (dated by TCRdb to the early 2020s). Regarding the complete study: Bulk RNA from unsorted whole blood was used for TCR sequencing, so alpha and beta chains could not be paired. Points the paper makes about the study in general: VDJdb matching was skewed toward anti-spike CD8 responses and likely underestimated virus-specific expansions by missing private and CD4 specificities.

Recombination joined TRBV2 with TRBJ1-2, and 8 bases in between align with TRBD1. This receptor was obtained from an adult who was a healthcare worker with PCR-confirmed SARS-CoV-2 infection or an uninfected control (not recorded which). Sequenced material: whole blood. Here is the DNA: TGTGCCAGCAGTGCTGGACAGGGAGGGGACTATGGCTACACCTTC. This sequence encodes CASSAGQGGDYGYTF.